This T cell receptor beta chain originates from a study of T cell repertoires in cytomegalovirus infection. Background on the study: Evidence of both CMV infection and a matching HLA type came from public TCR beta signatures.

Details on this clonotype: Its antigen remains unidentified.

TCRdb re-called the reads through MiXCR, storing one row per CDR3 protein. This sample has 450,000 to 550,000 distinct CDR3 sequences, with under 55% found just once. The CDR3 totals 14 residues. Looked up from germline, CDR1 is MDHEN and CDR2 is SYDVKM. V was pared by 4 bases and J by 2 bases, with 10 bases between. The clonotype comes from a human donor in good health (CMV status not recorded). Some clones in this sample may be carry-over from other donors' samples. The sequencing used cultured PBMCs, collected from culture after CMV antigen stimulation. The genes are TRBV28 and TRBJ2-3; D remains ambiguous. The CDR3 nucleotides read TGTGCCAGCAGTTCTAACATGAACACAGATACGCAGTATTTT. It is translated as CASSSNMNTDTQYF. Together with reference TRBV28 and TRBJ2-3, the CDR3 gives the full variable domain: DVKVTQSSRYLVKRTGEKVFLECVQDMDHENMFWYRQDPGLGLRLIYFSYDVKMKEKGDIPEGYSVSREKKERFSLILESASTNQTSMYLCASSSNMNTDTQYFGPGTRLTVL.